Below are 23 T cell receptor beta chains sequenced from a single sample in a study of blood T cell repertoires in COVID-19. Clones were sequenced by immunoSEQ multiplex PCR, and TCRdb holds only the in-frame ones, with some missing. Seen here are more than 350,000 clones, around 87% observed once, and the top ten hold 8% to 13%. What was sequenced was peripheral blood. All receptors come from a woman younger than 45 with COVID-19, enrolled during active disease.

This chain links TRBV20-1 with TRBJ2-7; 9 bases fit TRBD2. V lost 3 bases and J lost 7; bases outside the gene matches: 7. Germline V gene lookup returns CDR1 DFQATT and CDR2 SNEGSKA (reference sequence). The CDR3 totals 13 residues. CDR3 amino acids: CSASVAGVSEQYF. In DNA, the CDR3 is TGCAGTGCTAGTGTAGCGGGAGTAAGTGAGCAGTACTTC.

The table lists this clone with a count of one. This chain uses TRBV10-1 with TRBJ2-5; no definite D call. V was shortened by 4 bases and J by 2 bases, with 8 bases between the two germline ends. CDR1 and CDR2 (germline): WNHNN, SYGVQD (reference sequence). The length of the CDR3 is 13 residues. Here the CDR3 DNA reads TGCGCCAGCAGTGCGAACTTACAAGAGACCCAGTACTTC. Translation gives CASSANLQETQYF.

The chain employs TRBV25-1 and TRBJ2-7, with D possibly TRBD2 on 5 matching bases. The germline gives CDR1 MGHDK, CDR2 SYGVNS. Trimming shortened V by 4 bases and J by 3 bases, and 7 bases separated the two germline ends. The CDR3 has 12 amino acids. Here the CDR3 reads CASSGTFYEQYF. CDR3 DNA: TGTGCCAGCAGTGGGACTTTCTACGAGCAGTACTTC.

The chain employs TRBV7-6 and TRBJ1-6; D perhaps matches TRBD1 (5 bases). Germline-derived CDR1 and CDR2 are SGHVS and FNYEAQ. This CDR3 region has 15 residues. Trimming cost V 3 bases and J 4 bases, with 10 bases left between them. The CDR3 region is CASSLGPNYNSPLHF. The CDR3 region has the DNA TGTGCCAGCAGCTTGGGGCCTAATTATAATTCACCCCTCCACTTT. Drawing the rest from reference TRBV7-6 and TRBJ1-6, the complete variable domain is GAGVSQSPRYKVTKRGQDVALRCDPISGHVSLYWYRQALGQGPEFLTYFNYEAQQDKSGLPNDRFSAERPEGSISTLTIQRTEQRDSAMYRCASSLGPNYNSPLHFGNGTRLTVT.

This sequence joins TRBV27 and TRBJ2-1, with TRBD2 matching over 8 bases. The V segment lost 7 bases and the J segment 8 bases; nucleotides outside the gene matches: 1. The germline V gene encodes CDR1 MNHEY and CDR2 SMNVEV (reference sequence). This CDR3 contains 11 residues. As DNA, the CDR3 is TGTGCCAGCAACGGGAGGGATGAGCAGTTCTTC. Protein product: CASNGRDEQFF.

Details on this clone: The same CDR3 is also encoded by other DNA sequences in this sample. The chain couples TRBV2 to TRBJ2-2, with D possibly being TRBD1 (6 bases). The CDR3 is 14 residues long. Germline V lookup: CDR1 SNHLY, CDR2 FYNNEI. Trimming took 6 bases from V and 3 from J, leaving 11 bases between them. CDR3 amino acids: CASRGDTYTGELFF. CDR3 nucleotides: TGTGCCAGCAGGGGGGACACGTACACCGGGGAGCTGTTTTTT.

The chain links TRBV19 to TRBJ2-7; maybe TRBD1 (5 bases). Germline assignment: CDR1 LNHDA and CDR2 SQIVND (reference sequence). This CDR3 has 14 residues. V gave up 8 bases and J gave up 2 bases, with 16 bases separating them. For the CDR3, the DNA is TGTGCCAGTGGGTTTGGCCAGGGTCCCTACGAGCAGTACTTC. This gives the protein CASGFGQGPYEQYF.

The chain employs TRBV6-5 and TRBJ1-5; D might be TRBD1 (5 bases). The CDR3 is 14 residues long. V dropped 1 base and J dropped 5 bases, with 9 bases sitting between them. CDR1 is MNHEY and CDR2 is SVGAGI in the germline V gene. DNA for the CDR3: TGTGCCAGCAGTTACTTGGGGACTGATCAGCCCCAGCATTTT. It yields the protein CASSYLGTDQPQHF.

The rearrangement uses TRBV30 and TRBJ2-3, with 14 bases lining up with TRBD2. Germline V lookup: CDR1 GTSNPN, CDR2 SVGIG (reference sequence). The junction had 15 bases not matched to a gene; V was cut back by 0 bases and J by 7 bases. This CDR3 is built from 19 residues. The CDR3 is CAWSVRHGGTSGRLNTQYF. DNA of the CDR3: TGTGCCTGGAGTGTACGACACGGCGGGACTAGCGGGAGATTGAATACGCAGTATTTT.

CDR3 protein: CASSLETGVYGYTF. The CDR3 nucleotides are TGCGCCAGCAGCCTCGAAACCGGGGTCTATGGCTACACCTTC. The J gene is TRBJ1-2, the V gene TRBV4-1; D gene ambiguous. Per germline, CDR1 MGHRA and CDR2 YSYEKL. Trimming took 4 bases from V and 4 from J, leaving 13 bases between them. The CDR3 has 14 residues.

The rearrangement joins TRBV5-1 to TRBJ2-1; TRBD2 aligns across 9 bases. This CDR3 is 15 amino acids long. Germline-derived CDR1 and CDR2 are SGHRS and YFSETQ. With V trimmed by 4 bases and J by 5 bases, 7 bases remained unmatched. The chain's CDR3 is CASSVTGLAHNEQFF. DNA of the CDR3: TGCGCCAGCAGCGTGACGGGACTAGCTCACAATGAGCAGTTCTTC.

This chain links TRBV4-1 with TRBJ2-7; 9 nucleotides line up with TRBD2. Germline V gene sequence: CDR1 MGHRA, CDR2 YSYEKL. The ends lost 1 base at V and 5 bases at J; junction bases unmatched: 9. The CDR3 is 16 amino acids. The CDR3, as DNA: TGCGCCAGCAGCCAAGTAAGCGGCGGGAGGGCCCACGAGCAGTACTTC. Translating it yields CASSQVSGGRAHEQYF.

The chain recombines TRBV2 with TRBJ1-4; TRBD1 matches at 7 bases. CDR1 SNHLY and CDR2 FYNNEI come from the germline V gene. The CDR3 loop spans 15 amino acids. After removal of 1 base from V and 3 bases from J, the junction contained 2 bases not matched to a gene. CDR3 residues: CASSEVRGSNEKLFF. The CDR3 coding sequence is TGTGCCAGCAGTGAAGTCAGGGGGTCTAATGAAAAACTGTTTTTT.

This clone showed up just a few times. The gene calls are TRBV9 and TRBJ2-1; perhaps TRBD2 as D (7 bases). Trimming pared 4 bases from V and 10 bases from J, leaving 18 bases between. Germline lookup yields CDR1 SGDLS and CDR2 YYNGEE. The CDR3 contains 14 residues. The CDR3: CASSPRGAASEQFF. In DNA, the CDR3 is TGTGCCAGCAGCCCCCGGGGGGCAGCAAGCGAGCAGTTCTTC.

The rearrangement uses TRBV24-1 and TRBJ2-7, with TRBD1 matching over 9 bases. Germline-derived CDR1 and CDR2 are KGHDR and SFDVKD. V lost 3 bases to trimming and J lost 5 bases; unmatched junction nucleotides: 7. CDR3 length: 15 amino acids. CDR3 in amino acids: CATSDPRQGDNEQYF. Written as DNA, the CDR3 is TGTGCCACCAGTGATCCTAGACAGGGGGATAACGAGCAGTACTTC.

The V call is TRBV9, the J call TRBJ1-1; D remains ambiguous. The CDR3 is 13 residues long. Looked up from germline, CDR1 is SGDLS and CDR2 is YYNGEE. Trimming pared 6 bases from V and 1 base from J, leaving 10 bases between. The CDR3, as DNA: TGTGCCAGCACCAGGCGACAGAACACTGAAGCTTTCTTT. Translation: CASTRRQNTEAFF.

V and J are TRBV5-6 and TRBJ2-7, with TRBD1 matching over 11 bases. Germline loops: CDR1 SGHDT, CDR2 YYEEEE. Trimming cost V 0 bases and J 0 bases; bases outside gene matches: 5. The length of the CDR3 is 17 residues. CDR3 protein: CASSLAGDRGGSYEQYF. In DNA form, the CDR3 reads TGTGCCAGCAGCTTGGCCGGGGACAGGGGGGGCTCCTACGAGCAGTACTTC.

The genes are TRBV27 and TRBJ2-5, with 7 bases fitting TRBD1. Germline V gene sequence: CDR1 MNHEY, CDR2 SMNVEV (reference sequence). CDR3 length equals 15 residues. V lost 2 bases to trimming and J lost 9 bases; unmatched junction nucleotides: 12. In DNA form, the CDR3 reads TGTGCCAGCAGTTTACAACCGGGACAGCCAAAGGCCCAGTACTTC. The encoded protein is CASSLQPGQPKAQYF.

The genes are TRBV19 and TRBJ1-1, with D possibly matching TRBD1 (5 bases). Germline V lookup: CDR1 LNHDA, CDR2 SQIVND (reference sequence). Deletions cut 4 bases from V and 6 bases from J, with 15 bases between. This CDR3 comprises 14 residues. The CDR3 reads CASSNHGGRAEAFF. Here the CDR3 DNA reads TGTGCCAGTAGTAACCACGGGGGAAGGGCTGAAGCTTTCTTT.

The V gene is TRBV3-1 (or the pseudogene TRBV3-2), the J gene TRBJ2-3, with 8 nucleotides matching TRBD2. Per the germline V gene, CDR1 is LGHDT and CDR2 is YNNKEL (reference sequence). Losses at the gene ends were 1 base for V and 4 bases for J; bases not matched to a gene: 7. The CDR3 is 16 amino acids. Written as DNA, the CDR3 is TGTGCCAGCAGCCAAGTCAGCCCGGGAGGGCCAGATACGCAGTATTTT. As protein: CASSQVSPGGPDTQYF.

The gene calls are TRBV20-1 and TRBJ2-3; D might be TRBD2 (7 bases). Per germline, CDR1 DFQATT and CDR2 SNEGSKA (reference sequence). The CDR3 has 11 residues. The CDR3 nucleotides are TGCAGCGAAGGGGGGGGGAATACGCAGTATTTT. This gives the protein CSEGGGNTQYF.

The CDR3 reads CASSPSLGSNTEAFF. CDR3 in DNA: TGTGCCAGCAGCCCAAGTCTGGGCTCGAACACTGAAGCTTTCTTT. This chain links TRBV7-9 with TRBJ1-1; unclear D gene. The CDR3 consists of 15 residues. Germline values: CDR1 SEHNR, CDR2 FQNEAQ (reference sequence). Deletions cut 5 bases from V and 1 base from J, with 14 bases between.

The table lists this clone with a few counts. The chain has TRBV9 and TRBJ2-1; 7 bases are a match to TRBD1. The junction had 7 bases not matched to a gene; V was cut back by 3 bases and J by 7 bases. This CDR3 has 14 residues. Germline V gives CDR1 SGDLS, CDR2 YYNGEE. The CDR3 coding sequence is TGTGCCAGCAGCGCTCACCTGACAGGGAATGAGCAGTTCTTC. Protein product: CASSAHLTGNEQFF. The complete variable domain, with remaining parts taken from reference TRBV9 and TRBJ2-1, reads DSGVTQTPKHLITATGQRVTLRCSPRSGDLSVYWYQQSLDQGLQFLIQYYNGEERAKGNILERFSAQQFPDLHSELNLSSLELGDSALYFCASSAHLTGNEQFFGPGTRLTVL.